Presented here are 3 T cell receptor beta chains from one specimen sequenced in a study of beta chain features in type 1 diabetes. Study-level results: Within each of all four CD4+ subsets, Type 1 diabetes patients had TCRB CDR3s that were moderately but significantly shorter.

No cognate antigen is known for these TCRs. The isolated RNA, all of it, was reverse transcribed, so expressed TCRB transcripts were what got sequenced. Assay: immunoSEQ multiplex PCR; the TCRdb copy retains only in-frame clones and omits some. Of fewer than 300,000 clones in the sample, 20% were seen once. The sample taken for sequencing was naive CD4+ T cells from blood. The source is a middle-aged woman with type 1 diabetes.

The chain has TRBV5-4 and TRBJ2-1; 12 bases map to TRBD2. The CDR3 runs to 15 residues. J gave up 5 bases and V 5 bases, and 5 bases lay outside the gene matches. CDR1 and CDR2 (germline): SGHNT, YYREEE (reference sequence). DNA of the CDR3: TGTGCCAGCAGTCGTCGACTAGCGGGAGACAATGAGCAGTTCTTC. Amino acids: CASSRRLAGDNEQFF.

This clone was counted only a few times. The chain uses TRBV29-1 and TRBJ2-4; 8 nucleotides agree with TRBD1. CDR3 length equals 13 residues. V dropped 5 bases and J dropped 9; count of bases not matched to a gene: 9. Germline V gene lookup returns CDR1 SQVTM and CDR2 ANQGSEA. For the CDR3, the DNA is TGCAGCGTTATGAAGACAGGGGTGGCCATTCAGTACTTC. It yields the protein CSVMKTGVAIQYF.

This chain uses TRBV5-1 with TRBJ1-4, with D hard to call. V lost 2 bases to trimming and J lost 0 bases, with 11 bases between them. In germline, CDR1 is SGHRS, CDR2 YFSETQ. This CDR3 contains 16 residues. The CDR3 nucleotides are TGCGCCAGCAGCTTCGTGGCGGGTGCAACTAATGAAAAACTGTTTTTT. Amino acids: CASSFVAGATNEKLFF.